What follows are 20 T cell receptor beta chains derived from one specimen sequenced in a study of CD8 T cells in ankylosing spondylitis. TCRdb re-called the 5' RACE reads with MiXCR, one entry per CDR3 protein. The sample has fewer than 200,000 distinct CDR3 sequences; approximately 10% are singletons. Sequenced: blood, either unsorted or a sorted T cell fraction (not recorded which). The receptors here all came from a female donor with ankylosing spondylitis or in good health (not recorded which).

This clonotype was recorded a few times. This CDR3 is CASSESQGAPGNTIYF. The CDR3 DNA reads as TGTGCCAGCAGCGAGTCACAGGGTGCCCCTGGAAACACCATATATTTT. V and J are TRBV9 and TRBJ1-3, with D maybe TRBD1 (6 bases). The germline CDR1 and CDR2 sequences are SGDLS and YYNGEE. V was cut by 3 bases and J by 2 bases, with 15 bases left in between. CDR3 length: 16 amino acids. The variable domain in full, completed from reference TRBV9 and TRBJ1-3, reads DSGVTQTPKHLITATGQRVTLRCSPRSGDLSVYWYQQSLDQGLQFLIQYYNGEERAKGNILERFSAQQFPDLHSELNLSSLELGDSALYFCASSESQGAPGNTIYFGEGSWLTVV.

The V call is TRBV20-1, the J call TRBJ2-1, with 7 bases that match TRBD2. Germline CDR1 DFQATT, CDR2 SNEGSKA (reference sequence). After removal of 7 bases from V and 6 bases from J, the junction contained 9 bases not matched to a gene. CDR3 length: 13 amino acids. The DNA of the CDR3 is TGCAGTGACCGGACTAGTAGGGCCAATGAGCAGTTCTTC. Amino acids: CSDRTSRANEQFF.

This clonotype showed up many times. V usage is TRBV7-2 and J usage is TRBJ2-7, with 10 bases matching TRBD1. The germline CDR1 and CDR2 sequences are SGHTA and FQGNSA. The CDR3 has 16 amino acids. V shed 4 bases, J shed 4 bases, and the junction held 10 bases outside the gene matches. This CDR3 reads CASSSRDRGSLYEQYF. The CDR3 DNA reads TGTGCCAGCAGCTCCCGGGACAGGGGAAGTTTGTACGAGCAGTACTTC. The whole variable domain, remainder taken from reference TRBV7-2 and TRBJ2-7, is GAGVSQSPSNKVTEKGKDVELRCDPISGHTALYWYRQSLGQGLEFLIYFQGNSAPDKSGLPSDRFSAERTGGSVSTLTIQRTQQEDSAVYLCASSSRDRGSLYEQYFGPGTRLTVT.

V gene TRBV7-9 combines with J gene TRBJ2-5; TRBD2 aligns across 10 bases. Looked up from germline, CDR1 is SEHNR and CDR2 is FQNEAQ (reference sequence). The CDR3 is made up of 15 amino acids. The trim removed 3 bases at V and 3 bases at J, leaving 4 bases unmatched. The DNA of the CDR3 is TGTGCCAGCAGCTTTAGTACTAGCGGGAAAGAGACCCAGTACTTC. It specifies CASSFSTSGKETQYF.

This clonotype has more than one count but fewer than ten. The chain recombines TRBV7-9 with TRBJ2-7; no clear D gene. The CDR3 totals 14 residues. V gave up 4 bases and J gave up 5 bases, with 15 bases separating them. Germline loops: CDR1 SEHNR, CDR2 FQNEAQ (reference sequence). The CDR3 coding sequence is TGTGCCAGCAGCTCCTACAGTTCGGGTCACGAGCAGTACTTC. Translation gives CASSSYSSGHEQYF.

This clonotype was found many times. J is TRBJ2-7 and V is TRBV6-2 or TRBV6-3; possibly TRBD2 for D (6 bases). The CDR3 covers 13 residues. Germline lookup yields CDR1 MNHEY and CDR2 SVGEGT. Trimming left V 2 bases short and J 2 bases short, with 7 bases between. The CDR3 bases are TGTGCCAGCAGTTACAGGGAGGCCTACGAGCAGTACTTC. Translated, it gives CASSYREAYEQYF.

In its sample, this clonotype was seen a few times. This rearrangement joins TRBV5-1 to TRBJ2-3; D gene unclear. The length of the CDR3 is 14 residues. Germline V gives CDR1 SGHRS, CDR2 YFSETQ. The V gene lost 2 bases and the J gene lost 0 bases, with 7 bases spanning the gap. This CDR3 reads CASSFTGSTDTQYF. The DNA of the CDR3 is TGCGCCAGCAGCTTCACCGGGAGCACAGATACGCAGTATTTT.

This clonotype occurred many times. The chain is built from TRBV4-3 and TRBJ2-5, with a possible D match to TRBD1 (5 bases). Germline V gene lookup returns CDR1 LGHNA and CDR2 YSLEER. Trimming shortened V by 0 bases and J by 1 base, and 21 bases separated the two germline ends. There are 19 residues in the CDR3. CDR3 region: CASSQDLPGPRDVQETQYF. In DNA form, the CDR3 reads TGCGCCAGCAGCCAAGATCTCCCCGGACCCAGGGATGTCCAAGAGACCCAGTACTTC.

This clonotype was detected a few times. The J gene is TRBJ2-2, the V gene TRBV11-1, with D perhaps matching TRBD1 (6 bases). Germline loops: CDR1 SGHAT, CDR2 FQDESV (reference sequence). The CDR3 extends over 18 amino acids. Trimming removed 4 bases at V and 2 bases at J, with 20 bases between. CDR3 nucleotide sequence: TGTGCCAGCAGCTCCTCGAACACCGGGACACGTAACACCGGGGAGCTGTTTTTT. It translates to CASSSSNTGTRNTGELFF. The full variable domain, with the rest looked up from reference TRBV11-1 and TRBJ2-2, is EAEVAQSPRYKITEKSQAVAFWCDPISGHATLYWYRQILGQGPELLVQFQDESVVDDSQLPKDRFSAERLKGVDSTLKIQPAELGDSAMYLCASSSSNTGTRNTGELFFGEGSRLTVL.

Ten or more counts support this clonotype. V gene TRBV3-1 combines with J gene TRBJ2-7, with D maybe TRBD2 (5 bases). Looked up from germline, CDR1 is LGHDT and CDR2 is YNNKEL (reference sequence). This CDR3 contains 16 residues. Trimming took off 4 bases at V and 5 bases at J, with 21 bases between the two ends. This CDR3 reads CASSPGTAIPDDEQYF. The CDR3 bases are TGTGCCAGCAGCCCGGGAACAGCTATCCCCGATGACGAGCAGTACTTC.

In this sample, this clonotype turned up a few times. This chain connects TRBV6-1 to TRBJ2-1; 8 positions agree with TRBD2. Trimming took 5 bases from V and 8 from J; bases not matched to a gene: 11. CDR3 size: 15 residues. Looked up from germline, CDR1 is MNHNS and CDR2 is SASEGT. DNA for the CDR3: TGTGCCAGCAGTAAGAAGGAGTTAGCGGGACATGAGCAGTTCTTC. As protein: CASSKKELAGHEQFF.

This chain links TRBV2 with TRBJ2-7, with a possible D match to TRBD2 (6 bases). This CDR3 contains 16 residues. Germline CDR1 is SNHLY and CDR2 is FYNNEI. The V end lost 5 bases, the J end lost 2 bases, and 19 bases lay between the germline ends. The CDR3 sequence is CASSSISGTGAYEQYF. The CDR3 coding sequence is TGTGCCAGCAGTTCAATCTCCGGGACTGGAGCCTACGAGCAGTACTTC.

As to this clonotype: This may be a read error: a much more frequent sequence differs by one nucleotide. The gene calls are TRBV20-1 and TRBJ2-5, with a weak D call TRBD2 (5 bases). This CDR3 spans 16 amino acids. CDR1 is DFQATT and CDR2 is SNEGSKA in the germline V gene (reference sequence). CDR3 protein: CSTRNIGLGRLETQYF. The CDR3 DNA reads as TGCAGTACTAGAAATATCGGGTTAGGCCGCCTCGAGACCCAGTACTTC.

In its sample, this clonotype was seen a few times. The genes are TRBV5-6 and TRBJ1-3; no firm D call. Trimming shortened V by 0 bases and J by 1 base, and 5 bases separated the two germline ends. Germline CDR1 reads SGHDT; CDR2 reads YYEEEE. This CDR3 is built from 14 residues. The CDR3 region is CASSLGPSGNTIYF. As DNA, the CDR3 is TGTGCCAGCAGCTTGGGACCTTCTGGAAACACCATATATTTT.

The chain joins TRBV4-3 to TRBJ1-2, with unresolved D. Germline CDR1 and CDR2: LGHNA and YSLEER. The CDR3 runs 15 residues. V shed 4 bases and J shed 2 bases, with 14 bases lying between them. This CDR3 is CASSPTRPSNYGYTF. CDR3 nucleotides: TGCGCCAGCAGCCCCACTCGCCCCTCAAACTATGGCTACACCTTC.

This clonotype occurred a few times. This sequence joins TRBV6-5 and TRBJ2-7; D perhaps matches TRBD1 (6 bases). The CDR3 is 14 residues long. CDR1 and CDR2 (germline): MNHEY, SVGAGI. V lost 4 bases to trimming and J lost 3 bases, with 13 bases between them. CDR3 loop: CASSFSDRLYEQYF. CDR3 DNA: TGTGCCAGCAGTTTTTCCGACAGGCTCTACGAGCAGTACTTC.

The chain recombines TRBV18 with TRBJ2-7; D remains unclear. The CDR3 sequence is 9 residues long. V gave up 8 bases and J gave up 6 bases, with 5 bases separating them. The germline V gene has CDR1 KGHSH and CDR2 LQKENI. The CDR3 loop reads CASPSEQYF. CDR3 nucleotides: TGTGCCAGCCCTAGCGAGCAGTACTTC.

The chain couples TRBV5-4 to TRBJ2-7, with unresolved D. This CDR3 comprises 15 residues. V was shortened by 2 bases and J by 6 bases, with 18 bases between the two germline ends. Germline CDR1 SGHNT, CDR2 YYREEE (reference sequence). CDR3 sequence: CASSLGDTSVGEQYF. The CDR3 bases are TGTGCCAGCAGCTTAGGCGATACTTCGGTGGGCGAGCAGTACTTC.

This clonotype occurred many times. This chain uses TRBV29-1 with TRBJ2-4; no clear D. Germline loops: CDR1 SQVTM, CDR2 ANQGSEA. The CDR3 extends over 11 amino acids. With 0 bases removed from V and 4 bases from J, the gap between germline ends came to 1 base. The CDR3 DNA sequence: TGCAGCGTTGAAGAGAAAAACATTCAGTACTTC. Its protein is CSVEEKNIQYF.

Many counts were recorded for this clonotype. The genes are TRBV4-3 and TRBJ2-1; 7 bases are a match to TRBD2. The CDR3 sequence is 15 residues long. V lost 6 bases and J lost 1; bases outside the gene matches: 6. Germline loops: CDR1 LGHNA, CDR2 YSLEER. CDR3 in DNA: TGCGCCAGCAGGCGCGGGAGCCATTCCTACAATGAGCAGTTCTTC. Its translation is CASRRGSHSYNEQFF.